This T cell receptor beta chain was sequenced for a study of blood T cells in healthy people across ages. The CDR3 contains 14 residues. In germline, CDR1 is SGHRS, CDR2 YFSETQ. V was shortened by 0 bases and J by 6 bases, with 13 bases between the two germline ends. A J-beta primer mix and a sample-barcoded 5' primer were used in a second PCR of roughly 6 to 12 cycles. MiXCR, applied by TCRdb to the 5' RACE reads, yields one record per CDR3 protein. The sample yields 730,000 or so distinct CDR3 sequences, 35% to 50% seen once. This chain connects TRBV5-1 to TRBJ2-7; D gene unclear. This sequence originates from a man at least 80 years old in good health. The sequenced sample was blood. CDR3 amino acids: CASSLEVPAVEQYF. The CDR3, as DNA: TGCGCCAGCAGCTTGGAGGTACCAGCCGTCGAGCAGTACTTC.